This T cell receptor beta chain was sequenced for a study of T cell responses to AZD1222 COVID-19 vaccine. Findings and limits, study-wide: Recipients of two AZD1222 doses showed rising Spike-specific TCR breadth and depth. Across spike, vaccine-associated CD4 TCRs were found, dominant at 160-218 and 743-854.

TCRdb keeps only in-frame clones here, not all; method: immunoSEQ multiplex PCR. Found here are just under 150,000 clones, approximately 85% of them singletons; the top ten hold 5.4%. CDR3 length: 14 amino acids. V was clipped by 0 bases and J by 4 bases, with 7 bases between them. Germline V gene data show CDR1 as SGDLS and CDR2 as YYNGEE. As concerns this clone: Its cognate antigen is unknown.

The sample was peripheral blood, taken 28 days after the second dose of the MenACWY control vaccine. The TCR comes from an adult who received the MenACWY meningococcal vaccine as a control. The rearrangement joins TRBV9 to TRBJ2-2; no clear D. The CDR3 loop is CASSVGSLTGELFF. CDR3 nucleotides: TGTGCCAGCAGCGTAGGGAGTCTCACCGGGGAGCTGTTTTTT.